The 12 T cell receptor beta chains below all came from one sample that was sequenced in a study of T cells after yellow fever vaccination. Each CDR3 protein gets one entry after TCRdb re-called the 5' RACE reads with MiXCR. Among 400,000 to 450,000 distinct CDR3 sequences listed, over 15% were seen once. The sample here was PBMCs, taken before the yellow fever booster vaccination. These receptors were collected from a man aged 18 to 30 who received the YFV17D yellow fever vaccine.

This clonotype was counted only a few times. This chain joins TRBV18 and TRBJ2-7; TRBD1 is a possible D gene (5 bases). This CDR3 spans 14 amino acids. Looked up from germline, CDR1 is KGHSH and CDR2 is LQKENI. Trimming took off 6 bases at V and 0 bases at J, with 12 bases between the two ends. CDR3 amino acids: CASSLATASYEQYF. In DNA form, the CDR3 reads TGTGCCAGCTCTCTCGCGACAGCCTCCTACGAGCAGTACTTC. Combining the CDR3 with reference TRBV18 and TRBJ2-7 gives the whole variable domain NAGVMQNPRHLVRRRGQEARLRCSPMKGHSHVYWYRQLPEEGLKFMVYLQKENIIDESGMPKERFSAEFPKEGPSILRIQQVVRGDSAAYFCASSLATASYEQYFGPGTRLTVT.

Regarding this clonotype: This could be a read error, since a much larger clone is one nucleotide away. The chain recombines TRBV4-3 with TRBJ2-1; TRBD2 might be the D (7 bases). Germline CDR1 reads LGHNA; CDR2 reads YSLEER. CDR3 size: 16 residues. CDR3 DNA: TGCGCCAGCAGCCAAGATCTGGGGGGGGCCTACAATGAGCAGTTGTTC. Translated: CASSQDLGGAYNEQLF.

This clonotype was found a few times. CDR3 region: CASSSNQETQYF. DNA of the CDR3: TGCGCCAGCAGCTCCAACCAAGAGACCCAGTACTTC. The chain is built from TRBV5-1 and TRBJ2-5; D remains ambiguous. CDR1 and CDR2 (germline): SGHRS, YFSETQ. The length of the CDR3 is 12 residues. Trimming pared 3 bases from V and 0 bases from J, leaving 3 bases between.

The rearrangement links TRBV5-5 to TRBJ2-1, with a possible D match to TRBD1 (6 bases). V shed 3 bases and J shed 1 base, with 14 bases lying between them. From germline, CDR1 is SGHKS and CDR2 YYEKEE (reference sequence). The CDR3 totals 16 residues. Here the CDR3 DNA reads TGTGCCAGCAGCTCCAGACAGGATCAGTCCTACAATGAGCAGTTCTTC. Protein product: CASSSRQDQSYNEQFF.

The J gene is TRBJ1-4, the V gene TRBV30, with D uncertain. Germline V gene data show CDR1 as GTSNPN and CDR2 as SVGIG (reference sequence). V was trimmed by 3 bases and J by 5 bases, leaving 4 bases between them. CDR3 length: 11 residues. The CDR3 loop is CAWSLNEKLFF. CDR3 sequence (DNA): TGTGCCTGGAGCCTGAATGAAAAACTGTTTTTT.

This sequence joins TRBV18 and TRBJ2-5, with a possible D match to TRBD2 (6 bases). V shed 3 bases and J shed 9 bases, with 11 bases lying between them. This CDR3 region has 12 residues. CDR1 is KGHSH, CDR2 LQKENI, per germline. Here the CDR3 DNA reads TGTGCCAGCTCACCGACGGGACTGGCCCAGTACTTC. Encoded protein: CASSPTGLAQYF.

This chain's CDR3 is CASSRTATDNSPLHF. The CDR3 nucleotides read TGCGCCAGCAGCCGAACCGCGACGGATAATTCACCCCTCCACTTT. The chain employs TRBV4-1 and TRBJ1-6, with D unclear. Germline assignment: CDR1 MGHRA and CDR2 YSYEKL. This CDR3 is built from 15 residues. V dropped 4 bases and J dropped 5 bases, with 12 bases sitting between them.

The rearrangement uses TRBV11-2 and TRBJ1-2; D might be TRBD1 (5 bases). In germline, CDR1 is SGHAT, CDR2 FQNNGV. The CDR3 runs to 16 residues. The V and J ends lost 4 bases and 0 bases respectively, with 15 bases between them. CDR3 coding DNA: TGTGCCAGCAGCTCCCCGAAGGAGGGGACTAACTATGGCTACACCTTC. Translated, it gives CASSSPKEGTNYGYTF. Complete variable domain (other parts from reference TRBV11-2 and TRBJ1-2): EAGVAQSPRYKIIEKRQSVAFWCNPISGHATLYWYQQILGQGPKLLIQFQNNGVVDDSQLPKDRFSAERLKGVDSTLKIQPAKLEDSAVYLCASSSPKEGTNYGYTFGSGTRLTVV.

Here the CDR3 DNA reads TGTGCCAGCAGCCTAACAGGGGCGAGGACTGAAGCTTTCTTT. Amino acid sequence: CASSLTGARTEAFF. The chain has TRBV12-3 or TRBV12-4 and TRBJ1-1; 7 bases match TRBD1. The CDR3 extends over 14 amino acids. V was clipped by 6 bases and J by 5 bases; unmatched bases: 9.

This chain uses TRBV5-4 with TRBJ2-3, with 7 bases fitting TRBD2. Germline CDR1 SGHNT, CDR2 YYREEE (reference sequence). This CDR3 has 17 amino acids. V gave up 3 bases and J gave up 0 bases; unmatched junction bases: 10. CDR3 DNA sequence: TGTGCCAGCAGCTGGGGGGGTGGCGCGTCTAGCACAGATACGCAGTATTTT. It specifies CASSWGGGASSTDTQYF. Supplemented by reference TRBV5-4 and TRBJ2-3, the full variable domain reads ETGVTQSPTHLIKTRGQQVTLRCSSQSGHNTVSWYQQALGQGPQFIFQYYREEENGRGNFPPRFSGLQFPNYSSELNVNALELDDSALYLCASSWGGGASSTDTQYFGPGTRLTVL.

Here the CDR3 reads CASSYSRATNSPLHF. The DNA of the CDR3 is TGTGCCAGCAGTTACTCCAGGGCTACGAATTCACCCCTCCACTTT. The rearrangement uses TRBV6-5 and TRBJ1-6, with D maybe TRBD1 (5 bases). From germline, CDR1 is MNHEY and CDR2 SVGAGI. The CDR3 contains 15 residues. The V and J ends lost 0 bases and 7 bases respectively, with 10 bases between them.

The chain is built from TRBV5-1 and TRBJ1-2; TRBD1 matches 9 bases. The CDR3 extends over 14 amino acids. Germline V lookup: CDR1 SGHRS, CDR2 YFSETQ. V gave up 4 bases and J gave up 6 bases; unmatched junction bases: 7. The CDR3: CASSGQGKGNGYTF. CDR3 DNA: TGCGCCAGCAGCGGACAGGGGAAAGGGAATGGCTACACCTTC.